Shown below are 22 T cell receptor beta chains from a single sample sequenced in a study of T cell changes during pregnancy in multiple sclerosis. Produced via immunoSEQ multiplex PCR; TCRdb's table is partial and in-frame only. The sample consists of about 35,000 clones, approximately 89% of them appearing once. Specimen: CD4+ T cells from peripheral blood mononuclear cells, collected after pregnancy. The receptor source for this set is a female donor in good health, enrolled as a control in a pregnancy study.

J is TRBJ2-2 and V is TRBV5-8; D may be TRBD1 (6 bases). The CDR3 extends over 15 amino acids. Germline-derived CDR1 and CDR2 are SGHTS and YDEGEE. V shed 1 base and J shed 5 bases, with 12 bases lying between them. The CDR3 region has the DNA TGTGCCAGCAGCTTGTCCCTGAGGGGGACCGGGGAGCTGTTTTTT. Translating it yields CASSLSLRGTGELFF.

This sequence joins TRBV11-2 and TRBJ1-5, with D maybe TRBD1 (6 bases). From germline, CDR1 is SGHAT and CDR2 FQNNGV. This CDR3 is 16 amino acids long. Deletions cut 4 bases from V and 6 bases from J, with 19 bases between. Here the CDR3 DNA reads TGTGCCAGCAGCTCCCTGGGGAGGGGACAAGGTCAGCCCCAGCATTTT. Translation: CASSSLGRGQGQPQHF.

The chain recombines TRBV9 with TRBJ2-3; a possible D gene is TRBD1 (6 bases). CDR3 length equals 15 residues. In germline, CDR1 is SGDLS, CDR2 YYNGEE. V dropped 1 base and J dropped 0 bases, with 9 bases sitting between them. CDR3 sequence (DNA): TGTGCCAGCAGCGTAACAGGGAGTAGCACAGATACGCAGTATTTT. The encoded protein is CASSVTGSSTDTQYF.

This clone was picked up a small number of times. The gene calls are TRBV28 and TRBJ1-2; D perhaps matches TRBD1 (5 bases). Germline-derived CDR1 and CDR2 are MDHEN and SYDVKM. V lost 5 bases to trimming and J lost 8 bases, with 12 bases between them. This CDR3 is built from 12 residues. CDR3 amino acids: CASSPAGRGYTF. The CDR3 DNA reads TGTGCCAGCAGTCCCGCGGGGCGAGGCTACACCTTC.

The rearrangement uses TRBV10-3 and TRBJ2-3; 9 bases map to TRBD2. With V trimmed by 11 bases and J by 0 bases, 9 bases remained unmatched. Germline CDR1 is ENHRY and CDR2 is SYGVKD. CDR3 length: 15 amino acids. The CDR3 DNA reads as TGTGCCGCCGTCGCTAGCGGGGCTAGCACAGATACGCAGTATTTT. Amino acid sequence: CAAVASGASTDTQYF.

Here the CDR3 reads CASSRTSGGTSSYEQYF. The CDR3 DNA reads TGTGCCAGCAGCCGGACTAGCGGGGGAACCAGCTCCTACGAGCAGTACTTC. The chain combines TRBV5-4 with TRBJ2-7, with 13 bases identical to TRBD2. J lost 0 bases, V lost 4 bases, and 7 bases had no gene match. CDR3 length: 17 residues. Germline-derived CDR1 and CDR2 are SGHNT and YYREEE (reference sequence).

The chain couples TRBV6-5 to TRBJ1-2; D is undetermined. V was trimmed by 6 bases and J by 4 bases, leaving 9 bases between them. Germline V CDR1 and CDR2: MNHEY, SVGAGI. The length of the CDR3 is 12 residues. The CDR3: CASRTETYGYTF. CDR3 bases: TGTGCCAGCAGAACAGAGACCTATGGCTACACCTTC.

J is TRBJ2-1 and V is TRBV9, with TRBD2 matching over 8 bases. The J segment lost 2 bases and the V segment lost 0 bases, leaving 1 base of the junction unmatched. This CDR3 is built from 15 residues. CDR1 is SGDLS and CDR2 is YYNGEE in the germline V gene. Here the CDR3 DNA reads TGTGCCAGCAGCGTAGGCGGGGGGCCCTACAATGAGCAGTTCTTC. Translating it yields CASSVGGGPYNEQFF.

This chain connects TRBV2 to TRBJ2-1; 9 bases match TRBD1. This CDR3 region has 14 residues. Looked up from germline, CDR1 is SNHLY and CDR2 is FYNNEI. The ends lost 8 bases at V and 3 bases at J; junction bases unmatched: 5. CDR3 sequence (DNA): TGTGCCAGCGGGAGGGACAGGGTCTACAATGAGCAGTTCTTC. Translating it yields CASGRDRVYNEQFF.

J is TRBJ1-3 and V is TRBV5-6; 7 bases are a match to TRBD1. Germline loops: CDR1 SGHDT, CDR2 YYEEEE. Trimming at V came to 4 bases and at J to 7 bases, leaving 5 bases not matched to a gene. The CDR3 runs to 13 residues. CDR3 DNA sequence: TGTGCCAGCAGCCTACAGGGGCGGAACACCATATATTTT. This sequence encodes CASSLQGRNTIYF.

V usage is TRBV11-1 and J usage is TRBJ1-6; no definite D call. With 1 base removed from V and 8 bases from J, the gap between germline ends came to 9 bases. In germline, CDR1 is SGHAT, CDR2 FQDESV (reference sequence). This CDR3 spans 14 amino acids. The CDR3: CASSLGEVYSPLHF. CDR3 in DNA: TGTGCCAGCAGCTTAGGGGAGGTGTATTCACCCCTCCACTTT.

The rearrangement joins TRBV29-1 to TRBJ2-3; D might be TRBD1 (5 bases). V dropped 4 bases and J dropped 8 bases, with 10 bases sitting between them. Germline CDR1 and CDR2: SQVTM and ANQGSEA. This CDR3 has 11 amino acids. CDR3 protein: CSVVGVATQYF. In DNA, the CDR3 is TGCAGCGTTGTAGGGGTTGCTACGCAGTATTTT.

The chain links TRBV7-8 to TRBJ2-1; 8 bases agree with TRBD1. The V gene's germline CDR1 is SGHVS and CDR2 FQNEAQ. Trimming removed 5 bases from V and 5 bases from J; junction bases left unmatched: 8. The CDR3 is made up of 15 amino acids. CDR3 nucleotides: TGTGCCAGCAGCCCAGCCCGGACAGGGAACAATGAGCAGTTCTTC. It is translated as CASSPARTGNNEQFF.

This clone has only a few counts. This chain links TRBV19 with TRBJ1-6; TRBD1 might be the D (6 bases). The V gene lost 4 bases and the J gene lost 7 bases, with 11 bases spanning the gap. This CDR3 is 14 amino acids long. Germline V lookup: CDR1 LNHDA, CDR2 SQIVND (reference sequence). CDR3 nucleotide sequence: TGTGCCAGTAGTAGTCACAGGGAAAATTCACCCCTCCACTTT. This codes for CASSSHRENSPLHF. Drawing the rest from reference TRBV19 and TRBJ1-6, the complete variable domain is DGGITQSPKYLFRKEGQNVTLSCEQNLNHDAMYWYRQDPGQGLRLIYYSQIVNDFQKGDIAEGYSVSREKKESFPLTVTSAQKNPTAFYLCASSSHRENSPLHFGNGTRLTVT.

The rearrangement links TRBV7-2 to TRBJ1-3; D ambiguous. Trimming cost V 1 base and J 2 bases, with 12 bases left between them. Germline CDR1 is SGHTA and CDR2 is FQGNSA. The CDR3 runs to 16 residues. The CDR3 region is CASSLDTPRAGNTIYF. The CDR3 DNA sequence: TGTGCCAGCAGCTTAGATACACCGAGGGCTGGAAACACCATATATTTT.

The chain recombines TRBV6-1 with TRBJ2-3; 7 bases match TRBD2. The length of the CDR3 is 12 residues. Trimming cost V 6 bases and J 5 bases; bases outside gene matches: 2. Germline V lookup: CDR1 MNHNS, CDR2 SASEGT. CDR3 DNA sequence: TGTGCCAGCAGCGGACTAGGAGATACGCAGTATTTT. Translating gives CASSGLGDTQYF.

V usage is TRBV6-5 and J usage is TRBJ1-5; possibly TRBD1 for D (5 bases). The CDR3 has 15 amino acids. Trimming cost V 1 base and J 5 bases, with 12 bases left between them. Germline CDR1 reads MNHEY; CDR2 reads SVGAGI. CDR3 protein: CASSYLGGADQPQHF. The CDR3 coding sequence is TGTGCCAGCAGTTACTTAGGAGGGGCAGATCAGCCCCAGCATTTT.

The chain has TRBV18 and TRBJ1-1; 11 bases are a match to TRBD1. The V and J ends lost 0 bases and 3 bases, in that order; junction bases with no gene match: 9. CDR1 and CDR2 from the germline V gene are KGHSH and LQKENI. The CDR3 runs to 18 residues. The CDR3 DNA sequence: TGTGCCAGCTCACCACCGAAAGGACAGGGGGCGCTTGACACTGAAGCTTTCTTT. Translating it yields CASSPPKGQGALDTEAFF.

This chain joins TRBV28 and TRBJ2-2; 10 bases map to TRBD2. The CDR3 sequence is 17 residues long. Unmatched junction bases numbered 10, after V lost 3 bases and J lost 6 bases. Germline CDR1 MDHEN, CDR2 SYDVKM. The CDR3 region is CASSFEAGGPGAGELFF. CDR3 DNA sequence: TGTGCCAGCAGTTTTGAAGCGGGAGGGCCGGGGGCCGGGGAGCTGTTTTTT. Full variable domain (outside the CDR3, taken from reference TRBV28 and TRBJ2-2): DVKVTQSSRYLVKRTGEKVFLECVQDMDHENMFWYRQDPGLGLRLIYFSYDVKMKEKGDIPEGYSVSREKKERFSLILESASTNQTSMYLCASSFEAGGPGAGELFFGEGSRLTVL.

This sequence joins TRBV6-1 and TRBJ1-5; no reliable D call. The CDR3 loop spans 15 amino acids. Germline CDR1 reads MNHNS; CDR2 reads SASEGT. V was clipped by 7 bases and J by 6 bases, with 19 bases between them. In DNA, the CDR3 is TGTGCCAGCAACCTAGAGCCATCTGGTAGTCAGCCCCAGCATTTT. This encodes CASNLEPSGSQPQHF.

V usage is TRBV29-1 and J usage is TRBJ2-7, with 8 bases fitting TRBD1. The CDR3 is made up of 14 amino acids. V was pared by 6 bases and J by 6 bases, with 13 bases of the junction left unmatched. Per the germline V gene, CDR1 is SQVTM and CDR2 is ANQGSEA. The CDR3 nucleotides read TGCAGCGTCCGGACAGGGCCCCCACCTGCCGAGCAGTACTTC. Protein: CSVRTGPPPAEQYF.

The rearrangement links TRBV18 to TRBJ1-6, with 9 nucleotides matching TRBD1. The V gene end was trimmed by 3 bases and the J gene end by 8 bases; junction bases not matched to a gene: 5. Germline V lookup: CDR1 KGHSH, CDR2 LQKENI. The CDR3 spans 15 residues. CDR3 nucleotide sequence: TGTGCCAGCTCACCCCGGACAGGGGTGGATTCACCCCTCCACTTT. This codes for CASSPRTGVDSPLHF.